The source of this TCR beta chain is a study of shared clonotypes between healthy human individuals (dated by TCRdb to the early 2020s). Background for the entire study: The cohort comprised a couple of women and a few men aged 18 to 49 years. Per donor, three plates each were used for CD4 naive and CD4 memory, two for CD8 naive, and one for CD8 memory. To estimate repertoire size and how much clonotypes are shared between individuals, the study performed deep sequencing of blood TCR repertoires from a few healthy adults. Different laboratories and diverse techniques were used to prepare libraries and sequence TCR repertoires, to increase sequencing depth and limit assay-specific biases. Each donor's leukapheresis produced roughly between roughly 0.85 and 9 billion PBMCs. Paper-wide results and their limitations: When a handful of donors were compared, the shared fraction of clonotypes was 5% to 6.5% for naive CD4, approximately 3.3% for naive CD8, about 2.5% for memory CD4, and less than 0.45% for memory CD8. Rarefaction of sorted-subset datasets indicated incomplete sequencing despite the large sequencing depth. Pairwise subsampling indicated that sequencing depth was expected to affect the degree of clonotype sharing among donors. Compared with non-shared clonotypes, clonotypes shared by all four sorted-subset donors had higher generation probabilities. Sampling was restricted to blood, and TCR repertoires in tissues likely differ from the TCR repertoires found in blood. Because the study included only a small number of donors, the genetic and exposure-history diversity represented was limited. Estimated clonotype richness was generally larger for naive than for memory subsets.

The donors were healthy, HIV-negative adults who had no recently reported acute infections or vaccinations. Only Caucasian adults living in Nashville, Tennessee, USA were represented among the donors. CD4+ T cells were enriched through magnetic negative selection, after which naive cells were positively selected on CD45RA and the remaining negative fraction served as the memory subset. After blood collection by leukapheresis, PBMCs were isolated using Ficoll-Histopaque density gradient centrifugation and then cryopreserved in the vapor phase of liquid nitrogen. Purity and quantity of every magnetically sorted T cell population were checked by analytical flow cytometry. Genomic DNA was isolated from every sorted fraction and measured by UV absorbance on a Nanodrop 2000c. Using the deep immunoSEQ assay, multiplex PCR amplified TCR CDR3 regions from genomic DNA. Genomic DNA extracted from each cell subset was distributed evenly over all wells of several immunoSEQ 96-well plates, and each plate served as one replicate. For sorted subsets, about 0.2 ug genomic DNA, equal to tens of thousands of T cell genomes, was loaded into each replicate PCR. Purified libraries were measured with a Qubit 3.0 fluorometer, size-checked on a Bioanalyzer 2100, and measured again with the KAPA Library Quantification kit. Every immunoSEQ 96-well plate was sequenced on a separate single-read 150-cycle Illumina NextSeq 550 flow cell. Processing in the source paper ran as follows. Because the immunoSEQ output held only junctional sequences and lacked quality scores, the filtering could not match the filtering applied to full-length reads. To assign V/J genes and CDR3, sequences were annotated using PyIR, a Python wrapper for IgBLAST v1.9, with IMGT germline references. Reads were removed for weak V/J assignments (E-value above 1e-6), missing CDR3, stop codons, out-of-frame junctions, or ambiguous translated residues. A V3J clonotype was defined by an identical inferred V gene, J gene, and CDR3 amino acid sequence. Percentage overlap between repertoires was computed as shared unique clonotypes divided by the size of the smaller repertoire. Richness of each repertoire was evaluated using RTK rarefaction, the Chao1 estimator, and Recon v2.1 estimates of unobserved clonotypes. For all TCRbeta clonotypes obtained by the gDNA method from a few donors, generation probabilities were computed with OLGA. Entries here come from immuneACCESS through TCRdb and include only in-frame sequences with V and J called. Some clones fail to appear in such tables; in the studies checked, an unresolved V gene covers under half of the shortfall, and the cause of the remainder is unknown. The V and J calls and clone size come from that table; D and trimming were worked out from the DNA. The sample table contains over 1.4 million clones; only one count was recorded for 95% to 97% of them. Jointly, the top ten make up more than 0.9% of the sample.

A remark on this clone: The specificity of this receptor is unknown. No much larger clone exists at a distance of one base, and base qualities are not known.

Spanning cysteine to phenylalanine, the CDR3 consists of 15 amino acids. CDR3 DNA is the only sequence kept; it has 45 bases, read in frame from the first base. V sheds 3 bases and J sheds 1 base, leaving 12 bases between their ends. For CDR1 and CDR2, the germline V gene lists MGHDK and SYGVNS. Source material: naive CD4+ T cells sorted from blood. The cell subset or site label on this specimen signifies: CD45RA+ positively selected. This receptor was identified in a man aged 25-45 years in good health. Recombination linked TRBV25-1 to TRBJ2-5, with no confident D gene call. The CDR3 protein sequence reads: CASSDVGMFQETQYF. The DNA reads TGTGCCAGCAGTGACGTGGGGATGTTCCAAGAGACCCAGTACTTC.